What follows describes a single TCR beta chain. Antigen: not known. These data are taken from a study of OX40 agonist ivuxolimab in advanced cancers. Across the whole study: The patients received ivuxolimab by intravenous route every 2 weeks at 0.01 to 10 mg/kg. Dose-escalation patients suffered from hepatocellular carcinoma, melanoma, renal cell or head and neck cancer. Three patients had partial responses: one hepatocellular carcinoma, two cutaneous melanoma.

Repertoires were generated with immunoSEQ multiplex PCR, while TCRdb's copy carries only in-frame clones and drops some. The table lists 72,000 or so clones, about nine tenths of them singletons, with approximately 1.2% in the top ten. General study points: At 0.1 to 3.0 mg/kg and by week 6, CD4+ and CD8+ T cells in the blood had expanded clonally.

V was shortened by 2 bases and J by 11 bases, with 16 bases between the two germline ends. CDR3 length: 14 amino acids. The germline V gene encodes CDR1 SGHVS and CDR2 FQNEAQ. The chain carries TRBV7-8 and TRBJ1-5; D may be TRBD1 (5 bases). Specimen: CD4+ or CD8+ T cells sorted from blood, collected in a trial of the OX40 agonist ivuxolimab. The TCR sequence derives from an adult with an advanced solid tumor such as melanoma, head and neck, liver or kidney cancer. In DNA form, the CDR3 reads TGTGCCAGCAGCTTACCGGGGGACCGTGGGGCCCAGCATTTT. This encodes CASSLPGDRGAQHF.